This TCR beta chain comes out of a study of OX40 agonist ivuxolimab in advanced cancers. As for the study more broadly: The costimulatory receptor OX40 (CD134) was targeted by ivuxolimab, a fully human IgG2 agonistic monoclonal antibody. Intravenous ivuxolimab was administered to patients every 2 weeks at six dose levels: 0.01, 0.1, 0.3, 1.5, 3 and 10 mg/kg. Partial responses occurred in three dose-escalation patients: two with cutaneous melanoma and one with hepatocellular carcinoma. Prior anti-PD-1, anti-PD-L1 or anti-CTLA-4 therapy was permitted, and 30% to 45% of dose-escalation patients had received checkpoint inhibitors. The point of sequencing TCRbeta in the periphery was to test whether ivuxolimab changed TCR sequence diversity and drove clonal T-cell expansion. The dose-escalation cohort was over 70% male with a mean age of about 54 years, ranging from roughly 23 to 90. The paper reports the monotherapy dose-escalation portion (N ≈ 50 patients) of the phase I ivuxolimab trial. Of the roughly 51 patients in dose escalation, 19 had hepatocellular carcinoma, around 15 had melanoma, 9 had renal cell carcinoma and 9 had head and neck cancer. Overall results and qualifications from the work: After ivuxolimab, CD8+ T cells had more expanded clones than CD4+ T cells on average. The antigen specificity of the clonally expanded peripheral T cells was not determined. Clonal expansion of both CD4+ and CD8+ blood T cells was observed from baseline to week 6 at doses 0.1 to 3.0 mg/kg. Low levels of normalized T-cell clonal expansion were also seen in some patients who did not respond. In the 0.1-3.0 mg/kg groups, partial responders were among the patients with the lowest normalized peripheral clonal expansion, particularly in CD8+ T cells.

Comment on this clone: This clone's antigen is unknown. Base qualities are missing; no much larger clone stands one base away.

Genomic DNA was extracted from sorted cells for sequencing of the TCRbeta CDR3 region. The immunoSEQ Assay was used for sequencing of TCRbeta CDR3 regions. Not all clones reach the TCRdb copy of this immuneACCESS table, which keeps in-frame sequences only. Checked studies attribute under half of the gap to unresolved V genes and leave the rest unexplained. For this sample the table gives about 69,000 clones, of which 85% were detected only once. The ten top clones hold 6.1% of the sample. From the germline V gene (reference sequence), CDR1 is SGHNT and CDR2 is YYREEE. V sheds 2 bases and J sheds 3 bases, leaving 15 bases between their ends. Inclusive of the bounding cysteine and phenylalanine, the CDR3 is 15 residues long. The DNA shown is the 45-base CDR3, in frame from base 1. Patients with a history of autoimmune disease or receiving systemic immunosuppression were excluded from the trial. Peripheral blood for TCR sequencing was collected from all dose cohorts at baseline, on cycle 4 day 1, and on cycle 7 day 1. Samples were obtained from an open-label, multicenter, first-in-human phase I dose-escalation trial of ivuxolimab. Adults with locally advanced or metastatic head and neck squamous cell, hepatocellular, melanoma or renal cell carcinoma were enrolled in the trial. Before TCR sequencing, CD4+ T cells and CD8+ T cells from peripheral blood were sorted into separate populations.

The rearranged segments are TRBV5-4 and TRBJ2-7, and possibly TRBD1, on 5 matching bases. The sequencing here drew on CD4+ or CD8+ T cells sorted from blood, taken in a trial of the OX40 agonist ivuxolimab. The receptor comes from an adult with an advanced solid tumor such as melanoma, head and neck, liver or kidney cancer. At the DNA level, the sequence is TGTGCCAGCAGCTTCCAGGGTCTTGGGGACTACGAGCAGTACTTC. This translates into CASSFQGLGDYEQYF.